The 11 T cell receptor beta chains given below trace back to one sample, sequenced in a study of blood T cell repertoires in COVID-19. Libraries were prepared by immunoSEQ multiplex PCR; TCRdb keeps only in-frame clonotypes and omits some of them. Of 250,000 or so clones listed, about nine tenths are singletons. The sample comprised PBMCs or T cells enriched from blood (not recorded which). These receptor sequences come from a man in his forties who had recovered from COVID-19.

The rearrangement joins TRBV12-3 or TRBV12-4 to TRBJ1-2, with D possibly matching TRBD1 (6 bases). This CDR3 is built from 13 residues. Trimming pared 3 bases from V and 6 bases from J, leaving 11 bases between. The CDR3 reads CASSFKDRDGYTF. DNA of the CDR3: TGTGCCAGCAGTTTTAAGGACAGAGATGGCTACACCTTC.

The V call is TRBV12-3 or TRBV12-4, the J call TRBJ1-1; D is uncertain. The CDR3 length is 12 residues. Trimming took 3 bases from V and 6 from J, leaving 8 bases between them. CDR3 region: CASSLVQSEAFF. CDR3 in DNA: TGTGCCAGCAGTTTGGTACAATCTGAAGCTTTCTTT.

The chain links TRBV19 to TRBJ1-5; TRBD1 is a possible D gene (5 bases). Trimming left V 5 bases short and J 7 bases short, with 12 bases between. CDR1 is LNHDA and CDR2 is SQIVND in the germline V gene (reference sequence). This CDR3 has 13 residues. The CDR3 DNA is TGTGCCAGTAGTTTCGGGGGTAAACAGCCCCAGCATTTT. Translated, it gives CASSFGGKQPQHF.

This chain links TRBV18 with TRBJ2-2; D perhaps matches TRBD1 (6 bases). The germline V and J ends were trimmed by 3 bases and 4 bases, with 9 bases remaining between them. Looked up from germline, CDR1 is KGHSH and CDR2 is LQKENI. CDR3 length: 14 residues. CDR3 coding DNA: TGTGCCAGCTCACCCCGGACAGCCACCGGGGAGCTGTTTTTT. The encoded protein is CASSPRTATGELFF.

CDR3 residues: CASSVTGGMNTEAFF. In DNA, the CDR3 is TGTGCCAGCAGCGTGACAGGGGGTATGAACACTGAAGCTTTCTTT. The chain joins TRBV7-6 to TRBJ1-1, with 9 bases identical to TRBD1. Trimming cost V 5 bases and J 0 bases; bases outside gene matches: 4. This CDR3 contains 15 residues. The germline CDR1 and CDR2 sequences are SGHVS and FNYEAQ.

This clone was detected a few times. Other nucleotide sequences in the sample specify the same CDR3. The rearrangement links TRBV11-2 to TRBJ1-1, with a possible D match to TRBD1 (5 bases). Germline V gives CDR1 SGHAT, CDR2 FQNNGV. Trimming removed 5 bases at V and 3 bases at J, with 7 bases between. This CDR3 contains 12 residues. Written as DNA, the CDR3 is TGTGCCAGCAGCCGGGACTACACTGAAGCTTTCTTT. This codes for CASSRDYTEAFF.

The chain uses TRBV5-4 and TRBJ2-3; TRBD2 agrees at 10 bases. Unmatched junction bases numbered 8, after V lost 5 bases and J lost 5 bases. The CDR3 has 15 residues. The germline CDR1 and CDR2 sequences are SGHNT and YYREEE (reference sequence). The DNA of the CDR3 is TGTGCCAGCAGACCCAGAGCGGGGGGGGGAGATACGCAGTATTTT. This encodes CASRPRAGGGDTQYF. Looking up the rest from reference TRBV5-4 and TRBJ2-3 gives the full variable domain: ETGVTQSPTHLIKTRGQQVTLRCSSQSGHNTVSWYQQALGQGPQFIFQYYREEENGRGNFPPRFSGLQFPNYSSELNVNALELDDSALYLCASRPRAGGGDTQYFGPGTRLTVL.

This clone turned up a few times. The chain carries TRBV2 and TRBJ1-5; D possibly corresponds to TRBD1 (5 bases). V was cut by 7 bases and J by 0 bases, with 10 bases left in between. Germline V CDR1 and CDR2: SNHLY, FYNNEI. The length of the CDR3 is 14 residues. CDR3: CASTQVDSNQPQHF. The CDR3 DNA follows: TGTGCCAGCACACAGGTAGATAGCAATCAGCCCCAGCATTTT.

This clone was detected only once. This chain uses TRBV28 with TRBJ2-7, with D possibly TRBD1 on 5 matching bases. This CDR3 is built from 12 residues. Trimming pared 5 bases from V and 3 bases from J, leaving 8 bases between. CDR1 is MDHEN and CDR2 is SYDVKM in the germline V gene. CDR3 nucleotides: TGTGCCAGCAGTGGACACTTCTACGAGCAGTACTTC. Translation gives CASSGHFYEQYF.

The chain employs TRBV4-2 and TRBJ2-1, with D possibly TRBD2 on 5 matching bases. The CDR3 contains 17 residues. Germline lookup yields CDR1 LGHNA and CDR2 YNFKEQ. The germline V and J ends were trimmed by 3 bases and 0 bases, with 15 bases remaining between them. The CDR3 DNA reads TGTGCCAGCAGCCAGGATTTAGAGGGAAGCTCCTACAATGAGCAGTTCTTC. Translating gives CASSQDLEGSSYNEQFF.

The chain has TRBV7-9 and TRBJ1-3; D remains ambiguous. The germline V gene has CDR1 SEHNR and CDR2 FQNEAQ (reference sequence). CDR3 length: 16 residues. V was trimmed by 5 bases and J by 2 bases, leaving 16 bases between them. The CDR3 sequence is CASSGSSGETGNTIYF. In DNA form, the CDR3 reads TGTGCCAGCAGCGGCTCTAGCGGGGAGACTGGAAACACCATATATTTT. Filled out from reference TRBV7-9 and TRBJ1-3, the complete variable domain reads DTGVSQNPRHKITKRGQNVTFRCDPISEHNRLYWYRQTLGQGPEFLTYFQNEAQLEKSRLLSDRFSAERPKGSFSTLEIQRTEQGDSAMYLCASSGSSGETGNTIYFGEGSWLTVV.